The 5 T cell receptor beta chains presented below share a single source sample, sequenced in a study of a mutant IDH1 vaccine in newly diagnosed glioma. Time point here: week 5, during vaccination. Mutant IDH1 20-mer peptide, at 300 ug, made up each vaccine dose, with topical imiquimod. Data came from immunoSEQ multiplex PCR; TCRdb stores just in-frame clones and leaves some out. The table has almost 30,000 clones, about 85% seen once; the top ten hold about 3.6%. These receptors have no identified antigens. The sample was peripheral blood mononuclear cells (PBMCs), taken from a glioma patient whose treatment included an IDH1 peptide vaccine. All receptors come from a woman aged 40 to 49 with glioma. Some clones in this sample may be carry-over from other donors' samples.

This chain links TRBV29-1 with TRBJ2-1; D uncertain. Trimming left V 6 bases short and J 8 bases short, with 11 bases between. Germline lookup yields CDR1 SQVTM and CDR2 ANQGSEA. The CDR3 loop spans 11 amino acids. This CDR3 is CSVAGLHEQFF. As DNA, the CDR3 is TGCAGCGTCGCCGGTCTCCATGAGCAGTTCTTC.

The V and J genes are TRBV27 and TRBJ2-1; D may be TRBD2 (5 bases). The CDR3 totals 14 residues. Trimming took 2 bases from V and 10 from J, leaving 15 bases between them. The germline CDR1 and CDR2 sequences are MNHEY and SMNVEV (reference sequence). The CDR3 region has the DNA TGTGCCAGCAGTTTAACTAGGCGGAACGGAGAGCAGTTCTTC. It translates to CASSLTRRNGEQFF.

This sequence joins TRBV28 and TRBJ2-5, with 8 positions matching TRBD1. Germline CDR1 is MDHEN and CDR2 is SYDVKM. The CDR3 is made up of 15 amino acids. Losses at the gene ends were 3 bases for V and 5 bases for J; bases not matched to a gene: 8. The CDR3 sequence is CASSFTGQGKETQYF. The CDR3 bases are TGTGCCAGCAGTTTTACCGGACAGGGTAAGGAGACCCAGTACTTC.

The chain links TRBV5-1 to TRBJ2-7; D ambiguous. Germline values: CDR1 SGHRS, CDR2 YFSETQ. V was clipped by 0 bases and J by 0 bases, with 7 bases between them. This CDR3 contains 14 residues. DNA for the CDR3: TGCGCCAGCAGCTTGGGACTGAGCTCCTACGAGCAGTACTTC. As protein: CASSLGLSSYEQYF.

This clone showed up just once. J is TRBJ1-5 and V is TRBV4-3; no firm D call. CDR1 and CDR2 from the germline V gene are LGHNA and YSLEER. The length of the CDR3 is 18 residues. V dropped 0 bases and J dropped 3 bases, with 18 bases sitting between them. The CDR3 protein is CASSQDGPGGGPNQPQHF. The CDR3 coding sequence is TGCGCCAGCAGCCAAGACGGCCCCGGTGGCGGTCCCAATCAGCCCCAGCATTTT.